This TCR beta chain was captured by sequencing in a study of radiotherapy plus CTLA-4 blockade in lung cancer. Study at large: 15% to 20% of enrolled patients responded objectively, and more than 25% had disease control. Study findings and constraints: Clones of tumor-derived TCRs expanded in blood after radiotherapy plus ipilimumab. Strongest reported response predictors: early blood clone changes and post-radiation interferon-beta.

Notes on this clone: Its specificity is unknown.

The germline V gene encodes CDR1 SGHDT and CDR2 YYEEEE. V lost 4 bases and J lost 0; bases outside the gene matches: 7. This CDR3 region has 16 residues. People whose metastatic non-small-cell lung cancer was chemo-refractory got focal radiation along with CTLA-4 blockade by ipilimumab. Sequencing was performed with immunoSEQ multiplex PCR; in TCRdb, only in-frame clones are kept and a portion is missing. The data show 80,000 to 100,000 clones, 80% to 90% seen once. The sequences come from peripheral blood, collected from a patient treated with radiotherapy plus ipilimumab. This sequence was found in a human donor with non-small cell lung cancer that progressed on radiotherapy plus ipilimumab. The chain uses TRBV5-6 and TRBJ1-3, with 7 bases identical to TRBD1. CDR3 residues: CASSQGQDPSGNTIYF. Here the CDR3 DNA reads TGTGCCAGCAGCCAAGGACAGGACCCCTCTGGAAACACCATATATTTT.